These 17 T cell receptor beta chains share one sample of origin, sequenced in a study of OX40 agonist ivuxolimab in advanced cancers. Sequencing used immunoSEQ multiplex PCR; TCRdb keeps in-frame clones, though not all of them. The sample has about 76,000 clones, around nine tenths seen once. The sequencing here drew on CD4+ or CD8+ T cells sorted from blood, taken in a trial of the OX40 agonist ivuxolimab. These TCRs come from an adult with an advanced solid tumor such as melanoma, head and neck, liver or kidney cancer.

The chain recombines TRBV7-9 with TRBJ2-5; maybe TRBD1 (5 bases). This CDR3 contains 14 residues. V was cut by 5 bases and J by 4 bases, with 14 bases left in between. CDR1 and CDR2 (germline): SEHNR, FQNEAQ (reference sequence). This chain's CDR3 is CASSPGIPPETQYF. CDR3 bases: TGTGCCAGCAGCCCAGGGATACCACCAGAGACCCAGTACTTC.

CDR3 DNA: TGTGCCAGCAGCTTAGATGGCGGGAGCTCCTACGAGCAGTACTTC. It encodes CASSLDGGSSYEQYF. The V gene is TRBV7-8, the J gene TRBJ2-7, with 7 bases matching TRBD2. Germline V lookup: CDR1 SGHVS, CDR2 FQNEAQ. V lost 1 base and J lost 0; bases outside the gene matches: 3. The CDR3 loop spans 15 amino acids.

This clone was counted a single time. The chain employs TRBV5-1 and TRBJ2-7, with D possibly being TRBD2 (6 bases). This CDR3 is built from 15 residues. CDR1 is SGHRS, CDR2 YFSETQ, per germline. V was trimmed by 1 base and J by 2 bases, leaving 13 bases between them. The CDR3 sequence: CASSLYGGTAYEQYF. The CDR3 DNA reads TGCGCCAGCAGCTTGTACGGCGGGACTGCCTACGAGCAGTACTTC.

A remark on this clone: At one end, the junction sequence differs from germline, possibly due to a read error. This sequence joins TRBV5-4 and TRBJ2-7; 7 bases fit TRBD2. Per the germline V gene, CDR1 is SGHNT and CDR2 is YYREEE (reference sequence). The CDR3 sequence is 14 residues long. The CDR3 region is CASSSTTSSDEQYF. CDR3 DNA: TGTGCCAGCAGCTCCACGACTAGCTCCGACGAGCAGTACTTC.

This clone appeared once. This chain uses TRBV19 with TRBJ1-5; TRBD1 is a possible D gene (6 bases). This CDR3 comprises 14 residues. The germline gives CDR1 LNHDA, CDR2 SQIVND (reference sequence). Trimming stripped 5 bases from V and 2 bases from J, with 10 bases between. The CDR3 DNA is TGTGCCAGTAGTTGGGGGGGCGGCAATCAGCCCCAGCATTTT. Its translation: CASSWGGGNQPQHF.

The chain combines TRBV25-1 with TRBJ2-5; D is unresolved. With 5 bases removed from V and 2 bases from J, the gap between germline ends came to 9 bases. CDR1 and CDR2 (germline): MGHDK, SYGVNS. The CDR3 runs to 13 residues. In nucleotides, the CDR3 is TGTGCCAGCAGTACTGGCAGGCAAGAGACCCAGTACTTC. Its protein is CASSTGRQETQYF.

The chain has TRBV7-9 and TRBJ2-5, with 9 bases identical to TRBD1. V shed 1 base, J shed 6 bases, and the junction held 6 bases outside the gene matches. This CDR3 comprises 15 residues. The germline CDR1 and CDR2 sequences are SEHNR and FQNEAQ (reference sequence). The CDR3 protein is CASSLEGTGSKTQYF. CDR3 coding DNA: TGTGCCAGCAGCTTAGAGGGGACAGGGTCCAAGACCCAGTACTTC.

V usage is TRBV19 and J usage is TRBJ1-5; possible D gene TRBD1, 6 bases. The length of the CDR3 is 14 residues. Germline-derived CDR1 and CDR2 are LNHDA and SQIVND (reference sequence). V lost 4 bases and J lost 5, with 12 bases in between. CDR3 nucleotides: TGTGCCAGTAGTAGCTCAGGGGTTGATCAGCCCCAGCATTTT. Amino acids: CASSSSGVDQPQHF.

The chain uses TRBV2 and TRBJ2-5; D is undetermined. Germline loops: CDR1 SNHLY, CDR2 FYNNEI. Trimming stripped 8 bases from V and 3 bases from J, with 7 bases between. The CDR3 runs 11 residues. CDR3 nucleotides: TGTGCCAGCGAAACAGAAGAGACCCAGTACTTC. This gives the protein CASETEETQYF.

This chain joins TRBV6-1 and TRBJ2-5; possibly TRBD1 for D (6 bases). The J call may be wrong; the DNA end is better matched by TRBJ2-7. The CDR3 covers 15 residues. Germline lookup yields CDR1 MNHNS and CDR2 SASEGT. CDR3: CASSEADRPSYEQYF. The CDR3 bases are TGTGCCAGCAGTGAAGCAGACAGGCCCTCCTACGAGCAGTACTTC.

This chain connects TRBV11-3 to TRBJ2-6; the D is unclear. The CDR3 has 15 residues. Per the germline V gene, CDR1 is SGHNT and CDR2 is YENEEA. Trimming cost V 1 base and J 0 bases, with 4 bases left between them. The CDR3: CASSLGDSGANVLTF. DNA of the CDR3: TGTGCCAGCAGCTTAGGAGACTCTGGGGCCAACGTCCTGACTTTC.

The V and J genes are TRBV27 and TRBJ2-7; TRBD1 matches at 10 bases. Unmatched junction bases numbered 2, after V lost 8 bases and J lost 4 bases. The germline CDR1 and CDR2 sequences are MNHEY and SMNVEV (reference sequence). This CDR3 is 12 amino acids long. The CDR3 sequence: CASWDRGYEQYF. The CDR3 nucleotides read TGTGCCAGCTGGGACAGGGGTTACGAGCAGTACTTC.

This clone was recorded only once. The chain has TRBV6-6 and TRBJ1-1; 10 nucleotides align to TRBD1. Germline CDR1 reads MNHNY; CDR2 reads SVGAGI (reference sequence). After removal of 4 bases from V and 4 bases from J, the junction contained 3 bases not matched to a gene. The CDR3 extends over 14 amino acids. The CDR3 DNA reads as TGTGCCAGCAGTTTGGGACAGGGGCGCACTGAAGCTTTCTTT. The encoded protein is CASSLGQGRTEAFF.

The V gene is TRBV7-2, the J gene TRBJ2-1, with D possibly being TRBD2 (6 bases). Germline loops: CDR1 SGHTA, CDR2 FQGNSA. V was trimmed by 0 bases and J by 5 bases, leaving 8 bases between them. The CDR3 length is 14 residues. CDR3 nucleotides: TGTGCCAGCAGCTTAGCGGGACTCGACAATGAGCAGTTCTTC. Its protein product is CASSLAGLDNEQFF. Complete variable domain (other parts from reference TRBV7-2 and TRBJ2-1): GAGVSQSPSNKVTEKGKDVELRCDPISGHTALYWYRQSLGQGLEFLIYFQGNSAPDKSGLPSDRFSAERTGGSVSTLTIQRTQQEDSAVYLCASSLAGLDNEQFFGPGTRLTVL.

J is TRBJ2-7 and V is TRBV6-4; 7 bases agree with TRBD1. V was clipped by 6 bases and J by 3 bases; unmatched bases: 8. Germline loops: CDR1 MRHNA, CDR2 SNTAGT. The CDR3 consists of 14 residues. CDR3 sequence (DNA): TGTGCCAGCAGCCACGACAGGGTCAGCTACGAGCAGTACTTC. It codes for CASSHDRVSYEQYF.

The genes are TRBV18 and TRBJ1-2; D unresolved. The V gene lost 0 bases and the J gene lost 6 bases, with 17 bases spanning the gap. The CDR3 covers 16 residues. CDR1 and CDR2 from the germline V gene are KGHSH and LQKENI. CDR3 DNA: TGTGCCAGCTCACCACCGAATACTCGGGCTGACAATGGCTACACCTTC. As protein: CASSPPNTRADNGYTF.

The chain uses TRBV18 and TRBJ1-1, with TRBD1 as a possible D gene (5 bases). V dropped 1 base and J dropped 0 bases, with 12 bases sitting between them. The CDR3 runs to 16 residues. Germline CDR1 and CDR2: KGHSH and LQKENI. The DNA of the CDR3 is TGTGCCAGCTCACCACGAGAGGCAGGGATGAACACTGAAGCTTTCTTT. Its protein is CASSPREAGMNTEAFF.